Each of the 24 T cell receptor beta chains below was sequenced from the same sample in a study of T-cell reconstitution after alpha-beta-depleted transplantation in children. The library targeted TCRbeta and was prepared with unique molecular identifiers. TCRdb passed the PCR reads through MiXCR, listing each CDR3 protein once. The sample gives 600,000 to 700,000 distinct CDR3 sequences, approximately 15% of which show up once; under 1.2% is in the top ten. The sample here was PBMCs from the stem cell graft donor, taken from the stem cell graft. Receptor source: a human donor who donated a stem cell graft to a child with acute myeloid leukemia.

The chain employs TRBV27 and TRBJ2-4, with D tentatively TRBD1 (6 bases). From germline, CDR1 is MNHEY and CDR2 SMNVEV (reference sequence). Trimming left V 5 bases short and J 13 bases short, with 15 bases between. The CDR3 has 12 amino acids. The CDR3 here is CASSPPTGTQYF. CDR3 coding DNA: TGTGCCAGCAGTCCCCCGACAGGCACCCAGTACTTC.

The CDR3 loop is CSARGGGLAGEQFF. For the CDR3, the DNA is TGCAGTGCTAGAGGGGGGGGACTAGCGGGTGAGCAGTTCTTC. V usage is TRBV20-1 and J usage is TRBJ2-1; TRBD2 agrees at 12 bases. Germline CDR1 and CDR2: DFQATT and SNEGSKA (reference sequence). The CDR3 runs 14 residues. V lost 1 base and J lost 9; bases outside the gene matches: 4.

This clonotype has just a few counts. This chain connects TRBV20-1 to TRBJ1-4; the D gene is possibly TRBD1 (5 bases). This CDR3 is built from 13 residues. Germline CDR1 is DFQATT and CDR2 is SNEGSKA (reference sequence). V was shortened by 2 bases and J by 7 bases, with 11 bases between the two germline ends. The CDR3 nucleotides are TGCAGTGCTAGACGGGACGTAGGTGAAAAACTGTTTTTT. Translating gives CSARRDVGEKLFF.

A remark on this clonotype: A much larger clone lies a single base off, so this may be a read error. CDR3: CCARGMRTSLDSPLHF. CDR3 sequence (DNA): TGCTGTGCTAGAGGAATGAGGACCTCGTTGGATTCACCCCTCCACTTT. The chain joins TRBV20-1 to TRBJ1-6; no firm D call. Germline CDR1 and CDR2: DFQATT and SNEGSKA (reference sequence). CDR3 size: 16 residues.

The chain is built from TRBV9 and TRBJ1-6; D ambiguous. Germline V gene sequence: CDR1 SGDLS, CDR2 YYNGEE. This CDR3 is built from 15 residues. V was cut by 0 bases and J by 7 bases, with 11 bases left in between. The CDR3 spells CASSVGGGHNSPLHF. The CDR3 coding sequence is TGTGCCAGCAGCGTAGGCGGAGGGCACAATTCACCCCTCCACTTT.

This clonotype was detected a few times. This sequence joins TRBV20-1 and TRBJ2-3; TRBD1 is a possible D gene (7 bases). CDR3 length equals 13 residues. The germline CDR1 and CDR2 sequences are DFQATT and SNEGSKA (reference sequence). The CDR3: CRAVQGGTDTQYF. The CDR3 DNA reads TGCAGGGCCGTGCAGGGGGGTACAGATACGCAGTATTTT.

The rearrangement joins TRBV4-3 to TRBJ2-7; D is possibly TRBD2 (5 bases). The V gene's germline CDR1 is LGHNA and CDR2 YSLEER. The CDR3 totals 14 residues. Trimming cost V 1 base and J 3 bases, with 10 bases left between them. The CDR3 DNA reads as TGCGCCAGCAGCCAAGCTTCCGCGGGCTACGAGCAGTACTTC. Translation: CASSQASAGYEQYF.

The rearrangement joins TRBV7-9 to TRBJ1-1; 9 nucleotides agree with TRBD1. This CDR3 spans 13 amino acids. Germline values: CDR1 SEHNR, CDR2 FQNEAQ (reference sequence). Trimming cost V 3 bases and J 12 bases; bases outside gene matches: 8. The CDR3 region is CASSFPGQGRTFF. The DNA for the CDR3 is TGTGCCAGCAGCTTTCCGGGACAGGGTCGAACTTTCTTT.

This clonotype was observed a few times. The chain is built from TRBV20-1 and TRBJ1-5, with D perhaps TRBD1 (6 bases). CDR1 is DFQATT and CDR2 is SNEGSKA in the germline V gene (reference sequence). Between the trimmed V and J ends, which lost 4 bases and 5 bases, there was a span of 15 bases. The length of the CDR3 is 14 residues. As DNA, the CDR3 is TGCAGTGCTATTAATTACAGGGATGATCAGCCCCAGCATTTT. Protein: CSAINYRDDQPQHF.

This clonotype was counted at least ten times. The rearrangement links TRBV29-1 to TRBJ2-3; the D call may be TRBD1 or TRBD2 (6 bases each). V was pared by 8 bases and J by 1 base, with 16 bases between. Germline CDR1 is SQVTM and CDR2 is ANQGSEA. The CDR3 covers 14 residues. The chain's CDR3 is CSSGGLVGTDTQYF. The DNA of the CDR3 is TGCAGCTCTGGGGGGCTAGTGGGCACAGATACGCAGTATTTT.

This clonotype was seen more than once but under ten times. The chain combines TRBV7-9 with TRBJ1-2, with D possibly being TRBD1 (5 bases). V was pared by 0 bases and J by 0 bases, with 14 bases between. Germline CDR1 SEHNR, CDR2 FQNEAQ (reference sequence). The CDR3 sequence is 17 residues long. Here the CDR3 DNA reads TGTGCCAGCAGCTTAGCGCTCTTGACAGACTCTAACTATGGCTACACCTTC. Translation: CASSLALLTDSNYGYTF.

The chain couples TRBV20-1 to TRBJ1-4; D not certain. CDR1 is DFQATT and CDR2 is SNEGSKA in the germline V gene (reference sequence). Trimming removed 6 bases from V and 0 bases from J, with 14 bases in between. The CDR3 spans 15 residues. The CDR3, as DNA: TGCAGTGCCCCCCCCGGGAGAGCAACTAATGAAAAACTGTTTTTT. Its translation: CSAPPGRATNEKLFF.

This sequence joins TRBV25-1 and TRBJ2-1, with 8 bases fitting TRBD1. Germline CDR1 MGHDK, CDR2 SYGVNS. This CDR3 has 15 residues. J lost 5 bases, V lost 4 bases, and 7 bases had no gene match. This chain's CDR3 is CASSGQGTRDNEQFF. The CDR3 DNA reads TGTGCCAGCAGTGGACAGGGGACTCGGGACAATGAGCAGTTCTTC.

In this sample, this clonotype turned up a few times. The V and J genes are TRBV12-3 or TRBV12-4 and TRBJ2-3, with D possibly being TRBD1 (6 bases). The CDR3 is 17 residues long. Trimming removed 3 bases from V and 5 bases from J, with 21 bases in between. The CDR3 DNA reads as TGTGCCAGCAGTTTGGTGGACAGCCCCAGTGGTATAGATACGCAGTATTTT. Translation gives CASSLVDSPSGIDTQYF.

This clonotype has ten or more counts. The chain is built from TRBV6-1 and TRBJ1-2; unclear D gene. The germline V and J ends were trimmed by 5 bases and 7 bases, with 17 bases remaining between them. Germline lookup yields CDR1 MNHNS and CDR2 SASEGT. CDR3 length: 14 residues. CDR3 sequence reads: CASSPPHNSRGYTF. CDR3 nucleotide sequence: TGTGCCAGCAGTCCCCCCCATAATAGTCGTGGCTACACCTTC.

The sample holds a few counts of this clonotype. This sequence joins TRBV6-1 and TRBJ2-2, with a possible D match to TRBD2 (6 bases). V was shortened by 7 bases and J by 3 bases, with 15 bases between the two germline ends. CDR1 is MNHNS and CDR2 is SASEGT in the germline V gene. This CDR3 is built from 15 residues. This CDR3 reads CASTRSLAHTGELFF. In nucleotides, the CDR3 is TGTGCCAGCACCCGGAGCCTAGCGCACACCGGGGAGCTGTTTTTT.

This clonotype occurred many times. CDR3 protein: CSAGGGQGDTEAFF. The CDR3 DNA reads as TGCAGTGCTGGAGGGGGGCAGGGTGACACTGAAGCTTTCTTT. The chain employs TRBV20-1 and TRBJ1-1; D is possibly TRBD1 (6 bases). CDR1 and CDR2 from the germline V gene are DFQATT and SNEGSKA (reference sequence). Between the trimmed V and J ends, which lost 5 bases and 3 bases, there was a span of 16 bases. This CDR3 spans 14 amino acids.

The chain joins TRBV12-3 or TRBV12-4 to TRBJ2-6; TRBD1 agrees at 11 bases. The CDR3 has 17 amino acids. V lost 5 bases, J lost 2 bases, and 5 bases stayed unmatched. The CDR3 nucleotides read TGTGCCAGCAGTCCGTGGACAGGGGGCGCTGGGGCCAACGTCCTGACTTTC. As protein: CASSPWTGGAGANVLTF.

This clonotype was found a few times. The chain couples TRBV28 to TRBJ2-7; perhaps TRBD2 as D (5 bases). In germline, CDR1 is MDHEN, CDR2 SYDVKM. The CDR3 runs to 14 residues. V was clipped by 1 base and J by 2 bases, with 9 bases between them. This chain's CDR3 is CASSLSLAAYEQYV. The DNA for the CDR3 is TGTGCCAGCAGTTTATCGCTAGCCGCCTACGAGCAGTACGTC.

CDR3 sequence reads: CASSYSIGGGQEQFF. CDR3 sequence (DNA): TGTGCCAGCAGTTACTCGATCGGGGGGGGGCAAGAGCAGTTCTTC. This chain uses TRBV6-2 or TRBV6-3 with TRBJ2-1; the match to TRBD2 covers 8 bases. The germline V gene has CDR1 MNHEY and CDR2 SVGEGT. This CDR3 region has 15 residues. Trimming took 0 bases from V and 10 from J; bases not matched to a gene: 8.

This clonotype was seen repeatedly, ten times or more. The rearrangement joins TRBV5-5 to TRBJ1-2, with a possible D match to TRBD1 (5 bases). The V end was cut by 0 bases, the J end by 1 base, with 7 bases between. CDR1 is SGHKS, CDR2 YYEKEE, per germline (reference sequence). The CDR3 consists of 14 residues. The CDR3 loop is CASSLEQVNYGYTF. The CDR3 nucleotides are TGTGCCAGCAGCTTGGAACAGGTTAACTATGGCTACACCTTC.

This clonotype has a count of ten or more. The chain has TRBV20-1 and TRBJ2-5; D call uncertain. Trimming took off 3 bases at V and 4 bases at J, with 12 bases between the two ends. Per the germline V gene, CDR1 is DFQATT and CDR2 is SNEGSKA (reference sequence). The CDR3 consists of 13 residues. CDR3 bases: TGCAGTGCTAGCAGCACTGGGTCAGAGACCCAGTACTTC. It encodes CSASSTGSETQYF.

There are many counts of this clonotype. The V gene is TRBV4-2, the J gene TRBJ1-1; D is perhaps TRBD1 (6 bases). V was cut by 0 bases and J by 3 bases, with 14 bases left in between. Germline V CDR1 and CDR2: LGHNA, YNFKEQ. This CDR3 spans 16 amino acids. The CDR3 bases are TGTGCCAGCAGCCAAGATTGGGCACAGGGTCACACTGAAGCTTTCTTT. This sequence encodes CASSQDWAQGHTEAFF.

The chain is built from TRBV2 and TRBJ2-7, with D maybe TRBD1 (6 bases). The CDR3 has 16 residues. The germline V gene encodes CDR1 SNHLY and CDR2 FYNNEI. Trimming cost V 1 base and J 1 base, with 14 bases left between them. The CDR3 region is CASSEVQGRESYEQYV. The CDR3 bases are TGTGCCAGCAGTGAAGTACAGGGTAGGGAGTCCTACGAGCAGTACGTC.